These T cell receptor beta chains were read from a single sample in a study of response to subunit inactivated influenza vaccine. TCRdb reanalysed the RT-PCR reads using MiXCR and keeps one entry per CDR3 protein. The data hold approximately 520,000 distinct CDR3 sequences, with over 25% observed a single time. Here the sequenced sample was CD4+ T cells sorted from PBMCs, taken around 5 days after vaccination. The receptors derive from a man aged 50-59 years who received an inactivated influenza vaccine. Each CDR3 is given with its conserved first and last residue. The D gene is left open where the match is weak. Not every row has a clone size; where given, it reads once, few, many or a size class.

D,J,V,size,DNA,CDR3
NA,TRBJ2-7,TRBV28,once,TGTGCCAGCCGGACCAGACGGGGAAATACCTACGAGCAGAACTTC,CASRTRRGNTYEQNF
NA,TRBJ2-2,TRBV6-1,NA,TGTGCCAGCAGCGGAGTGACACTAAACACCGGGGAGCTGTTTTTT,CASSGVTLNTGELFF
NA,TRBJ2-2,TRBV11-3,few,TGTGCCAGCAGCTTAGATACGAGGACCGGGGAGCTGTTTTTT,CASSLDTRTGELFF
TRBD2,TRBJ2-7,TRBV20-1,few,TGCAGTGCCCCAGCAGGAGCGGGGAGCCCCTACGAGCAGTACTTC,CSAPAGAGSPYEQYF
NA,TRBJ2-5,TRBV7-2,NA,TGTGCCAGCAGCTTAGCGTACGGGGGATTGGAGAACCAGTACTTC,CASSLAYGGLENQYF
NA,TRBJ2-2,TRBV28,many,TGTGCCAGCAAAAAGGATGCCGGGGAGCTGTTTTTT,CASKKDAGELFF
TRBD2,TRBJ2-7,TRBV7-3,NA,TGTGCCATCAGCTTAGATGGGACTAGCGGGAGTTACGAGCAGTACTTC,CAISLDGTSGSYEQYF
NA,TRBJ2-3,TRBV10-3,few,TGTGCCATCAGGAACAGCGGGACAGCTGGAGATACGCAGTATTTT,CAIRNSGTAGDTQYF
NA,TRBJ2-7,TRBV7-2,once,TGTGCCAGCAGCTCCGTGGGGGGGCCTTACGAGCAGTACTTC,CASSSVGGPYEQYF
TRBD1,TRBJ2-7,TRBV20-1,many,TGCAGGGGGGACAGGGGTAAAGAGCAGTACTTC,CRGDRGKEQYF
NA,TRBJ2-2,TRBV15,few,TGTGCCACCAGCAGAGGACAGGACACCGGGGAGCTGTTTTTT,CATSRGQDTGELFF
NA,TRBJ1-6,TRBV20-1,many,TGCAGTGCAAACAACAGGGATGCGTGGGTTTCACCCCTCCACTTT,CSANNRDAWVSPLHF
NA,TRBJ2-2,TRBV5-1,NA,TGCGCCAGCTCCCGCGGGGACTTCTACGCCGGGGAGCTGTTTTTT,CASSRGDFYAGELFF
TRBD2,TRBJ2-3,TRBV19,NA,TGTGCCAGTAGTACCGGACTAGTCGGTAGCGGTCCGCAGTATTTT,CASSTGLVGSGPQYF
NA,TRBJ2-2,TRBV9,NA,TGTGCCAGCAGCGTAGAGTCGAACACCGGGGAGCTGTTTTTT,CASSVESNTGELFF
TRBD1,TRBJ2-7,TRBV25-1,few,TGTGCCAGCAGTGAATTGGGGACAGATAGCTCCTACGAGCAGTACTTC,CASSELGTDSSYEQYF
NA,TRBJ2-3,TRBV15,few,TGTGCCACCAGCAGTGGAGGCTTGGGAGCAGATACGCAGTATTTT,CATSSGGLGADTQYF
NA,TRBJ2-7,TRBV5-1,many,TGCGCCAGCAGCTTGGAAGGCGAGCAGTACTTC,CASSLEGEQYF
NA,TRBJ2-7,TRBV10-3,few,TGTGCCATCAAGAACCGGGACAACGCCTACGAGCAGTACTTC,CAIKNRDNAYEQYF
NA,TRBJ2-3,TRBV11-3,few,TGTGCCAGCAGCCCAAACCACCGAGCAGCGCAGTATTTT,CASSPNHRAAQYF